This T cell receptor (beta chain) derives from a study of blood T cell repertoires in COVID-19. Study-level background: Sites in the United States, Italy and Spain provided acute and convalescent COVID-19 samples. The analysed material was cDNA or gDNA that came from T cells, B-cell-depleted T cells, or PBMCs.

In the study's own analysis: Scientists estimated how many nucleated cells there were by amplifying reference gene primers. This table comes from immunoSEQ multiplex PCR, and its TCRdb copy is limited to in-frame clones, with some not included. Clonal size and the V and J genes are those of that table, whereas D and trimming came from the DNA. Among around 500,000 clones listed, approximately 83% were seen once. Trimming at V came to 1 base and at J to 7 bases, leaving 3 bases not matched to a gene. The V gene's germline CDR1 is MGHRA and CDR2 YSYEKL. There are 16 residues in the CDR3. The sequenced sample consisted of peripheral blood. This TCR came from a human donor in a cohort sampled during active COVID-19. The rearrangement links TRBV4-1 to TRBJ2-1, with 14 bases identical to TRBD2. CDR3 nucleotide sequence: TGCGCCAGCAGCCAAGGACTAGCGGGAGGGGGTAATGAGCAGTTCTTC. This translates into CASSQGLAGGGNEQFF.